Sequencing of this T cell receptor beta chain was carried out in a study of technical replicates of blood from a handful of donors. The J segment lost 6 bases and the V segment lost 5 bases, leaving 3 bases of the junction unmatched. The CDR3 covers 14 residues. CDR1 is MNHEY, CDR2 SVGAGI, per germline. Profiled with immunoSEQ multiplex PCR; TCRdb holds only in-frame clones, not every one. The data show 55,000 to 80,000 clones, roughly 98% seen once. The TCR sequence derives from a human donor in good health. The chain employs TRBV6-5 and TRBJ1-4; 10 bases are shared with TRBD1. The specimen was T cells isolated from PBMCs. CDR3 DNA sequence: TGTGCCAGCAGTCAGACAGGGGGCGATGAAAAACTGTTTTTT. Encoded protein: CASSQTGGDEKLFF.